The entry below gives a single T cell receptor beta chain sequence along with its context. Its antigen is undetermined. Indicated time point: week 11, during vaccination. Topical imiquimod was applied with each vaccine dose, which held 300 ug of mutant IDH1 20-mer peptide. Newly diagnosed WHO grade 3 or 4 IDH1-mutant, ATRX-lost astrocytomas were identified in the donors. From germline, CDR1 is SGHNT and CDR2 YYREEE (reference sequence). CDR3 size: 14 residues. V was shortened by 4 bases and J by 6 bases, with 15 bases between the two germline ends. Measured with immunoSEQ multiplex PCR; TCRdb has only the in-frame clones, and not every one. This repertoire shows approximately 36,000 clones, over 70% found once; its top ten account for about 14%. The sample comes from a study of a mutant IDH1 vaccine in newly diagnosed glioma. Turning to the study itself: Most patients had radiochemotherapy with temozolomide before enrollment; others had one alone. Study outcomes and limitations: Evidence of vaccine-induced immune responses was documented in 80% to 95% of patients. Variations in leading peripheral T cell clonotypes appeared to have no connection with pseudoprogression.

The chain recombines TRBV5-4 with TRBJ2-3; D might be TRBD2 (6 bases). Source: peripheral blood mononuclear cells (PBMCs), taken from a glioma patient whose treatment included an IDH1 peptide vaccine. This receptor was obtained from a young woman with glioma. Some clones in this sample may be carry-over from other donors' samples. The CDR3, as DNA: TGTGCCAGCAGCCCCGGGACTGGCGGGGATACGCAGTATTTT. It translates to CASSPGTGGDTQYF.